This TCR beta chain was found in a study of T cell responses to AZD1222 COVID-19 vaccine. Only in-frame clones appear in the TCRdb table, and some are missing; sequencing was by immunoSEQ multiplex PCR. The data hold 200,000 or so clones, with around 87% observed a single time. On this clone: Its target is not known.

Study-wide points: Regions 160-218 and 743-854 dominated among vaccine-associated CD4 TCRs spanning spike.

The origin of this receptor is an adult in good health. Source: peripheral blood, taken on day 0 of MenACWY control vaccination.

The DNA for the CDR3 is TGTGCCAGCAGCCCAGCTAGGGGGGACGCTGAAGCTTTCTTT. Encoded protein: CASSPARGDAEAFF. The chain uses TRBV7-2 and TRBJ1-1, with D perhaps matching TRBD1 (6 bases). The CDR3 consists of 14 residues. The germline CDR1 and CDR2 sequences are SGHTA and FQGNSA. V gave up 5 bases and J gave up 6 bases, with 16 bases separating them. The variable domain in full, with the rest retrieved from reference TRBV7-2 and TRBJ1-1, is GAGVSQSPSNKVTEKGKDVELRCDPISGHTALYWYRQSLGQGLEFLIYFQGNSAPDKSGLPSDRFSAERTGGSVSTLTIQRTQQEDSAVYLCASSPARGDAEAFFGQGTRLTVV.